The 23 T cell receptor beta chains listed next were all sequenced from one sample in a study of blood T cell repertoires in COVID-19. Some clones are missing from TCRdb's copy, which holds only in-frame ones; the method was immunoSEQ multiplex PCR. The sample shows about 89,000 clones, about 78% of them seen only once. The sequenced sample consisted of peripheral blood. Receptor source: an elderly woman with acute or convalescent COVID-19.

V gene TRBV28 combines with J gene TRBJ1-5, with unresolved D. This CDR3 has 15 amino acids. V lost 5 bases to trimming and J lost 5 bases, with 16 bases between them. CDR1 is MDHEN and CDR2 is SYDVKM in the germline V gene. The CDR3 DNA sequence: TGTGCCAGCAGTCTGTCGAAACGGGGAGATCAGCCCCAGCATTTT. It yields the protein CASSLSKRGDQPQHF.

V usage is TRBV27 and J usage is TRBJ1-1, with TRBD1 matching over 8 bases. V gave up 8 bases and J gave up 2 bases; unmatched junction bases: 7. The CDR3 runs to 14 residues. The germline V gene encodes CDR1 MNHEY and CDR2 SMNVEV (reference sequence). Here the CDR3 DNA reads TGTGCCAGCCGGAAACAGGGGGAAAACACTGAAGCTTTCTTT. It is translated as CASRKQGENTEAFF.

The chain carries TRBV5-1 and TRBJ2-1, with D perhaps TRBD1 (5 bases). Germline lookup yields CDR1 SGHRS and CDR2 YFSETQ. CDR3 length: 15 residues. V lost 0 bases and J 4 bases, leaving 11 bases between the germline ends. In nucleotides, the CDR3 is TGCGCCAGCAGCTTGGAGGGCAGGGATTACAATGAGCAGTTCTTC. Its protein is CASSLEGRDYNEQFF. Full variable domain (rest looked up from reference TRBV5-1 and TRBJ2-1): KAGVTQTPRYLIKTRGQQVTLSCSPISGHRSVSWYQQTPGQGLQFLFEYFSETQRNKGNFPGRFSGRQFSNSRSEMNVSTLELGDSALYLCASSLEGRDYNEQFFGPGTRLTVL.

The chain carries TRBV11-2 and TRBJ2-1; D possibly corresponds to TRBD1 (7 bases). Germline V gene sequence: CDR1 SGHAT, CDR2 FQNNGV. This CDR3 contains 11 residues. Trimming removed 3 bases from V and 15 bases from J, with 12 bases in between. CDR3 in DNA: TGTGCCAGCAGCTTTAGACAGGGACTGTTCTTC. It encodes CASSFRQGLFF.

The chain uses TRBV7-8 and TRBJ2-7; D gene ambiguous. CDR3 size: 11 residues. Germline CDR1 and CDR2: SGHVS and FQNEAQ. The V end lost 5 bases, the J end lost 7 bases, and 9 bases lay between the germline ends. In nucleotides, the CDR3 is TGTGCCAGCAGCGCGAGCGAAGAGCAGTACTTC. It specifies CASSASEEQYF.

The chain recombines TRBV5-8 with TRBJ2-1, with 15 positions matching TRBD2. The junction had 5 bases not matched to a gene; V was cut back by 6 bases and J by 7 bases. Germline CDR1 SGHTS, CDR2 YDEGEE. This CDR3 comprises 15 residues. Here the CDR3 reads CASTRTSGGANEQFF. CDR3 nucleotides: TGTGCCAGCACAAGGACTAGCGGGGGGGCTAATGAGCAGTTCTTC.

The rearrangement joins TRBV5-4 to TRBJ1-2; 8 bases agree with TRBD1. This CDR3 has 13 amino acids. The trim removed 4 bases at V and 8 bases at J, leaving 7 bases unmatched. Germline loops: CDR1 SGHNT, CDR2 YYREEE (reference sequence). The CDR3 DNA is TGTGCCAGCAGCGTCATGACAGGGGAAGGCTACACCTTC. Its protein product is CASSVMTGEGYTF.

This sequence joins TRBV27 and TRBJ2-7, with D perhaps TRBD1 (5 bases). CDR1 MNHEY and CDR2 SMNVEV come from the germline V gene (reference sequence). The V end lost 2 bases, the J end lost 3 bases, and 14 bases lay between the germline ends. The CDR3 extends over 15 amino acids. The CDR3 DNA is TGTGCCAGCAGTTTAATAAGGGGCAGTTTCTACGAGCAGTACTTC. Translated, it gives CASSLIRGSFYEQYF.

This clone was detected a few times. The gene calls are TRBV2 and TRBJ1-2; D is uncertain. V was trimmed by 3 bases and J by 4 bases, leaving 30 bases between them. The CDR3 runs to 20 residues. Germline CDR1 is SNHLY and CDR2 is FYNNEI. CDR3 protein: CASSEVHVGSTWRRGYGYTF. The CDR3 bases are TGTGCCAGCAGTGAGGTGCATGTGGGCAGTACATGGCGGCGGGGCTATGGCTACACCTTC.

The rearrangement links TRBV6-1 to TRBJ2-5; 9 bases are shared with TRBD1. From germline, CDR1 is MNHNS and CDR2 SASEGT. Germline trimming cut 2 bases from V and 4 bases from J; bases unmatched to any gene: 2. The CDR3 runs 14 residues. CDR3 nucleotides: TGTGCCAGCAGTGAACAGGGACAGGGAGAGACCCAGTACTTC. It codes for CASSEQGQGETQYF.

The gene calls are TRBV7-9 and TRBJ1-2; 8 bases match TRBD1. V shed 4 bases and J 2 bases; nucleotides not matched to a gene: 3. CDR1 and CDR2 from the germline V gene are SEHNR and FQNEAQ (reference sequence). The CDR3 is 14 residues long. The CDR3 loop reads CASSSGTGNYGYTF. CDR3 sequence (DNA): TGTGCCAGCAGCTCCGGGACAGGCAACTATGGCTACACCTTC.

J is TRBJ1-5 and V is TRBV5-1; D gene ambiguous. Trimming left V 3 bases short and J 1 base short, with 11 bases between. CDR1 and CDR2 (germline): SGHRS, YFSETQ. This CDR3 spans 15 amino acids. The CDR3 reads CASSSGTGSNQPQHF. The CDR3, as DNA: TGCGCCAGCAGCTCAGGAACGGGAAGCAATCAGCCCCAGCATTTT.

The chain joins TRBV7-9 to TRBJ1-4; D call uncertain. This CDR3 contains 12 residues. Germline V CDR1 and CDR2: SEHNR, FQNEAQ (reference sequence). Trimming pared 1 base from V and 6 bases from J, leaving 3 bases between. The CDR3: CASSLGHEKLFF. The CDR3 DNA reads TGTGCCAGCAGCTTAGGGCATGAAAAACTGTTTTTT. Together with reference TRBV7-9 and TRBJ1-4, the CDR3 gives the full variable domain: DTGVSQNPRHKITKRGQNVTFRCDPISEHNRLYWYRQTLGQGPEFLTYFQNEAQLEKSRLLSDRFSAERPKGSFSTLEIQRTEQGDSAMYLCASSLGHEKLFFGSGTQLSVL.

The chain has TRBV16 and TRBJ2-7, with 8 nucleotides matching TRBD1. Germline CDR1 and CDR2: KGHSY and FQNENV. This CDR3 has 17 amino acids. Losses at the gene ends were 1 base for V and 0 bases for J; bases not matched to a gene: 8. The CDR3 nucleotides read TGTGCCAGCAGCCAATATGGGACAGGCGCGAGCTCCTACGAGCAGTACTTC. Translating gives CASSQYGTGASSYEQYF.

The CDR3 coding sequence is TGTGCCAGCAGTTACTTGACAGGGGGACCGGACCAAGAGACCCAGTACTTC. Translating gives CASSYLTGGPDQETQYF. This chain joins TRBV6-2 or TRBV6-3 and TRBJ2-5, with 9 bases identical to TRBD1. The V and J ends lost 1 base and 0 bases, in that order; junction bases with no gene match: 6. Germline CDR1 reads MNHEY; CDR2 reads SVGEGT. The CDR3 has 17 amino acids.

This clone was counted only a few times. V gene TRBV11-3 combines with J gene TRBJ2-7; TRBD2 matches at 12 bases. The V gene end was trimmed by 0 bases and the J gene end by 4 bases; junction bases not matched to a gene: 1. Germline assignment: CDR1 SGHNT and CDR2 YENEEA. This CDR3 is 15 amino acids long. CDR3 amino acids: CASSLDLAGGYEQYF. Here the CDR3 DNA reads TGTGCCAGCAGCTTAGATCTAGCGGGGGGGTACGAGCAGTACTTC.

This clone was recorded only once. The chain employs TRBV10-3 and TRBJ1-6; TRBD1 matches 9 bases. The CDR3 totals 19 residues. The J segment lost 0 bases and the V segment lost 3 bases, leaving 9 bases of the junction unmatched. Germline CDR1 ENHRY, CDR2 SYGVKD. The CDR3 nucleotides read TGTGCCATCAGTGACCCTCTTGGACAGGGGAGCTCCTATAATTCACCCCTCCACTTT. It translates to CAISDPLGQGSSYNSPLHF.

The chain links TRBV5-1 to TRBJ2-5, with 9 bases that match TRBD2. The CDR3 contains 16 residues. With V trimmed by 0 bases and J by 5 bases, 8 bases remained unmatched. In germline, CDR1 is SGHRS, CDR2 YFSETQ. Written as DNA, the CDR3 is TGCGCCAGCAGCTTGGGGGTTAGCGGGGGTGAGGAGACCCAGTACTTC. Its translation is CASSLGVSGGEETQYF.

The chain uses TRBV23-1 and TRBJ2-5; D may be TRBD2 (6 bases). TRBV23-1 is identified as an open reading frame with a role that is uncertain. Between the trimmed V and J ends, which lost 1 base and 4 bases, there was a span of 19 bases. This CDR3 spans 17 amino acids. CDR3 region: CASSQYAGPILGETQYF. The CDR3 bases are TGCGCCAGCAGTCAATACGCGGGGCCTATTTTGGGAGAGACCCAGTACTTC.

The CDR3: CASTRGTGSSTDTQYF. The CDR3 DNA is TGTGCCAGCACCAGAGGGACAGGGAGTAGCACAGATACGCAGTATTTT. The V and J genes are TRBV28 and TRBJ2-3; 9 bases match TRBD1. This CDR3 region has 16 residues. Germline CDR1 reads MDHEN; CDR2 reads SYDVKM. Trimming cost V 7 bases and J 0 bases; bases outside gene matches: 8.

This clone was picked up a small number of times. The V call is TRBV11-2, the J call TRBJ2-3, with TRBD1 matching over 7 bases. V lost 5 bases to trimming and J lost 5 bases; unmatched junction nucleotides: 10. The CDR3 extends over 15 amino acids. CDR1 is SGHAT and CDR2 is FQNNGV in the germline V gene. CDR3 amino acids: CASSRLDRAKDTQYF. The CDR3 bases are TGTGCCAGCAGCCGACTCGACAGGGCTAAAGATACGCAGTATTTT.

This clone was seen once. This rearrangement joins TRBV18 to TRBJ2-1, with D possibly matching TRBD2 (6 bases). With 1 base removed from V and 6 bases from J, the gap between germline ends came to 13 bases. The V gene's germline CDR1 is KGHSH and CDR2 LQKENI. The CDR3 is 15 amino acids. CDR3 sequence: CASSPRWGGGNEQFF. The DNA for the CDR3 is TGTGCCAGCTCACCACGGTGGGGAGGTGGCAATGAGCAGTTCTTC.

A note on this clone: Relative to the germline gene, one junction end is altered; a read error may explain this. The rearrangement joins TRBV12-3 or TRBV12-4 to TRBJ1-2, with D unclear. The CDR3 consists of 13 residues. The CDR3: CASSLAGREGYTF. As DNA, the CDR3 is TGTGCCAGCAGTCTAGCGGGCCGGGAGGGCTACACCTTC.